These T cell receptor beta chains were read from a single sample in a study of beta chain features in type 1 diabetes. Assay used: immunoSEQ multiplex PCR; TCRdb lists only in-frame clones, some missing. Seen here are about 210,000 clones, around 9.9% observed once, and the top ten hold approximately 1.4%. The sample was central memory CD4+ T cells from blood. The receptors here all came from a man younger than 30 in good health. Each CDR3 is given with its conserved first and last residue. A D gene is named only where the DNA matches it firmly. The size entry is marked missing in some rows and otherwise reads once, few, many or a size class.

.	TRBV6-5	TRBJ2-7	.	15	TGTGCCAGCAGGCCTTACCACAGGGATTCGGGTGAGCAGTACTTC	CASRPYHRDSGEQYF
TRBD2	TRBV5-4	TRBJ2-3	many	15	TGTGCCAGCAGCGCTAGCGGGAGTGGGGCAGATACGCAGTATTTT	CASSASGSGADTQYF
TRBD1	TRBV29-1	TRBJ2-5	few	15	TGCAGCGTAAACAGGGGGCGGTCATCCCAAGAGACCCAGTACTTC	CSVNRGRSSQETQYF
.	TRBV7-2	TRBJ2-7	few	13	TGTGCCAGCAGCCCCGGGACTGCCCGCGAGCAGTACTTC	CASSPGTAREQYF
TRBD1	TRBV29-1	TRBJ1-2	many	12	TGCAGCGCTGGGACAGGGGGAGGTGGCTACACCTTC	CSAGTGGGGYTF
.	TRBV2	TRBJ1-1	.	13	TGTGCCAGCCGTACGGATTCGAACACTGAAGCTTTCTTT	CASRTDSNTEAFF
.	TRBV5-5	TRBJ2-3	few	14	TGTGCCAGCAGCTTGGATCTCGGGACAGATACGCAGTATTTT	CASSLDLGTDTQYF
.	TRBV6-6	TRBJ2-7	once	13	TGTGCCAGCAAAGTGGAATTCGTCCACGAGCAGTACTTC	CASKVEFVHEQYF
.	TRBV7-2	TRBJ2-2	.	14	TGTGCCAGCAGCAATTTTGATGGCACCGGGGAGCTGTTTTTT	CASSNFDGTGELFF
.	TRBV7-3	TRBJ2-2	few	13	TGTGCCAGCAGCTCCTTAAACACCGGGGAGCTGTTTTTT	CASSSLNTGELFF
TRBD1	TRBV7-8	TRBJ2-7	few	14	TGTGCCAGCAGCATTACAGGGGTACCCTACGAGCAGTACTTC	CASSITGVPYEQYF
TRBD2	TRBV7-2	TRBJ2-7	few	14	TGTGCCAGCAGCTTCGAAGCGGGATTCTACGAGCAGTACTTC	CASSFEAGFYEQYF
.	TRBV30	TRBJ2-5	few	14	TGTGCCTGGAGGGACACCATACTCCAAGAGACCCAGTACTTC	CAWRDTILQETQYF
TRBD2	TRBV6-1	TRBJ2-7	.	15	TGTGCCAGCAGTGGCACTAGCGGGAGAGGGTACGAGCAGTACTTC	CASSGTSGRGYEQYF
.	TRBV4-3	TRBJ2-6	many	17	TGCGCCAGCAGCCAAGATTCAGGACAGTCTGGGGCCAACGTCCTGACTTTC	CASSQDSGQSGANVLTF
TRBD1	TRBV7-2	TRBJ1-3	.	16	TGTGCCAGCAGCCCTAGTAGAGACAGGGTTGGAAACACCATATATTTT	CASSPSRDRVGNTIYF
TRBD2	TRBV29-1	TRBJ2-2	many	14	TGCAGCGCGAAGACTAGCGGGAACACCGGGGAGCTGTTTTTT	CSAKTSGNTGELFF
.	TRBV6-6	TRBJ1-2	.	13	TGTGCCAGCAGTTACCGCCCTAACTATGGCTACACCTTC	CASSYRPNYGYTF
.	TRBV29-1	TRBJ2-3	.	14	TGCAGCGTTGAGGGGACGATTCACCCAGATACGCAGTATTTT	CSVEGTIHPDTQYF
.	TRBV30	TRBJ1-1	.	14	TGTGCCTGGAGTCGGAGGCACCTGAACACTGAAGCTTTCTTT	CAWSRRHLNTEAFF
TRBD1	TRBV2	TRBJ2-5	.	13	TGTGCCAGCAGTGTGCAGGGGGTGGAGACCCAGTACTTC	CASSVQGVETQYF
TRBD1	TRBV9	TRBJ1-1	.	14	TGTGCCAGCAGCAGACGACAGGGGAGCACTGAAGCTTTCTTT	CASSRRQGSTEAFF
.	TRBV18	TRBJ2-7	.	14	TGTGCCAGCTCACTCACCTGGGACGCTTACGAGCAGTACTTC	CASSLTWDAYEQYF
.	TRBV7-9	TRBJ2-4	.	14	TGTGCCAGCAGCTCACTCCGGACTCCGGACATTCAGTACTTC	CASSSLRTPDIQYF
TRBD2	TRBV29-1	TRBJ2-7	.	13	TGCAGCGTGAGGACTAGCGGGGCCTACGAGCAGTACTTC	CSVRTSGAYEQYF
TRBD1	TRBV2	TRBJ1-4	few	15	TGTGCCAGCAGTGTACCGGGACAGGGTGATGAAAAACTGTTTTTT	CASSVPGQGDEKLFF
.	TRBV29-1	TRBJ2-7	.	14	TGCAGCGTTTGTATCTACAGGGACTCCTACGAGCAGTACTTC	CSVCIYRDSYEQYF
.	TRBV10-3	TRBJ2-1	few	14	TGTGCCATCAGTGTAGGGTCCACCAACAATGAGCAGTTCTTC	CAISVGSTNNEQFF
TRBD1	TRBV29-1	TRBJ2-3	many	14	TGCAGCGTTGAAGGACAGGGTAGAGCAGATACGCAGTATTTT	CSVEGQGRADTQYF
.	TRBV7-2	TRBJ2-7	few	13	TGTGCCAGCAGCTTAGTAGAAGGGGTGCAACAGTACTTC	CASSLVEGVQQYF
.	TRBV2	TRBJ2-5	.	12	TGTGCCAGCAGTACAGTGTGGGAGACCCAGTACTTC	CASSTVWETQYF
.	TRBV29-1	TRBJ2-1	.	14	TGCAGCGTTGTACGGGGTTTTGGGTACAATGAGCAGTTCTTC	CSVVRGFGYNEQFF
.	TRBV14	TRBJ1-1	.	16	TGTGCCAGCAGCCAAGACGGGGGGACGGATAACACTGAAGCTTTCTTT	CASSQDGGTDNTEAFF
TRBD1	TRBV28	TRBJ1-1	.	14	TGTGCCAGCAGCCTGGGACAGTTGAACACTGAAGCTTTCTTT	CASSLGQLNTEAFF
TRBD1	TRBV9	TRBJ2-2	few	14	TGTGCCAGCAGCGCGGGACAGGGGGCATCCGAGCTGTTTTTT	CASSAGQGASELFF